This entry lists 20 T cell receptor beta chains sequenced from one sample in a study of T-cell memory formation after mild COVID-19. Each CDR3 protein is one row after TCRdb ran MiXCR on the 5' RACE reads. This sample yields roughly 500,000 distinct CDR3 sequences, of which 20% are seen a single time; around 12% belongs to the top ten. The specimen was PBMCs or a T cell subset sorted from them (not recorded which). These receptors were obtained from an adult woman who had mild COVID-19 (a few samples of this study predate the infection). Cell type and time point are not known.

This clonotype came up a few times. V is TRBV7-2 and J is TRBJ2-7; no clear D. The V and J ends lost 5 bases and 0 bases respectively, with 5 bases between them. In germline, CDR1 is SGHTA, CDR2 FQGNSA. The CDR3 is made up of 12 amino acids. The CDR3 DNA reads as TGTGCCAGCAGCCGTTTCTCCTACGAGCAGTACTTC. This sequence encodes CASSRFSYEQYF.

The rearrangement uses TRBV4-1 and TRBJ2-3, with 12 bases aligning to TRBD2. The CDR3 consists of 18 residues. J gave up 5 bases and V 4 bases, and 13 bases lay outside the gene matches. Germline CDR1 MGHRA, CDR2 YSYEKL. The CDR3 DNA reads TGCGCCAGCAGCCCGCGACTAGCGGGGGCGGGTCAGGGAGATACGCAGTATTTT. This encodes CASSPRLAGAGQGDTQYF.

This clonotype was seen a few times. J is TRBJ2-3 and V is TRBV9; D gene unclear. V gave up 3 bases and J gave up 1 base, with 12 bases separating them. CDR1 is SGDLS, CDR2 YYNGEE, per germline. The CDR3 runs 15 residues. This CDR3 reads CASSATRPGTDTQYF. Written as DNA, the CDR3 is TGTGCCAGCAGCGCCACTCGTCCGGGCACAGATACGCAGTATTTT.

This clonotype was counted between two and nine times. The chain joins TRBV6-2 or TRBV6-3 to TRBJ2-7; tentative D call: TRBD1 (6 bases). The V end lost 6 bases, the J end lost 3 bases, and 12 bases lay between the germline ends. Germline assignment: CDR1 MNHEY and CDR2 SVGEGT. The CDR3 totals 13 residues. CDR3 in amino acids: CASSSQGYYEQYF. The CDR3 region has the DNA TGTGCCAGCAGCAGCCAGGGGTACTACGAGCAGTACTTC.

The chain carries TRBV4-1 and TRBJ2-4, with a tentative D call TRBD2 (5 bases). Germline V gene lookup returns CDR1 MGHRA and CDR2 YSYEKL. Trimming removed 6 bases at V and 9 bases at J, with 21 bases between. The CDR3 sequence is 15 residues long. CDR3 DNA sequence: TGCGCCAGCAGAGACCCCGTTCGAGGGTTGGGCATTCAGTACTTC. This encodes CASRDPVRGLGIQYF.

This chain connects TRBV6-1 to TRBJ1-1; D is undetermined. The CDR3 spans 16 residues. Germline V lookup: CDR1 MNHNS, CDR2 SASEGT. V lost 5 bases and J lost 1, with 17 bases in between. CDR3 coding DNA: TGTGCCAGCAGTAACCCGGGATCCCCCGCGAACACTGAAGCTTTCTTT. It translates to CASSNPGSPANTEAFF.

V is TRBV6-6 and J is TRBJ1-5; a possible D gene is TRBD1 (5 bases). CDR1 MNHNY and CDR2 SVGAGI come from the germline V gene (reference sequence). This CDR3 comprises 17 residues. Trimming left V 6 bases short and J 0 bases short, with 18 bases between. CDR3 amino acids: CASRTGGGRDSNQPQHF. For the CDR3, the DNA is TGTGCCAGCAGGACCGGGGGGGGACGGGATAGCAATCAGCCCCAGCATTTT.

This chain joins TRBV7-9 and TRBJ1-2; D not certain. Trimming took off 1 base at V and 6 bases at J, with 15 bases between the two ends. The germline V gene has CDR1 SEHNR and CDR2 FQNEAQ (reference sequence). The length of the CDR3 is 15 residues. CDR3 sequence reads: CASSLGYRDDDGYTF. CDR3 coding DNA: TGTGCCAGCAGCTTAGGCTATAGGGATGATGATGGCTACACCTTC. The variable domain in full, completed from reference TRBV7-9 and TRBJ1-2, reads DTGVSQNPRHKITKRGQNVTFRCDPISEHNRLYWYRQTLGQGPEFLTYFQNEAQLEKSRLLSDRFSAERPKGSFSTLEIQRTEQGDSAMYLCASSLGYRDDDGYTFGSGTRLTVV.

This clonotype was recorded a few times. The chain links TRBV4-2 to TRBJ2-3; 10 bases are a match to TRBD2. This CDR3 spans 16 amino acids. CDR1 and CDR2 from the germline V gene are LGHNA and YNFKEQ. V lost 3 bases to trimming and J lost 3 bases; unmatched junction nucleotides: 6. CDR3 in amino acids: CASSQDRSGGTDTQYF. The CDR3 DNA follows: TGTGCCAGCAGCCAGGATCGTAGCGGGGGGACAGATACGCAGTATTTT.

The chain is built from TRBV12-3 or TRBV12-4 and TRBJ1-1; maybe TRBD1 (5 bases). Trimming pared 1 base from V and 5 bases from J, leaving 32 bases between. This CDR3 spans 21 amino acids. CDR3 sequence (DNA): TGTGCCAGCAGTTTAGGGTTCAGGTCAGGGTTCCTCGCCTCTAAGAATACTGAAGCTTTCTTT. Protein: CASSLGFRSGFLASKNTEAFF.

The rearrangement links TRBV4-1 to TRBJ1-1; D gene ambiguous. V was cut by 2 bases and J by 6 bases, with 10 bases left in between. Germline CDR1 is MGHRA and CDR2 is YSYEKL. This CDR3 has 13 residues. DNA of the CDR3: TGCGCCAGCAGCCAAACAGCTTCAGCTGAAGCTTTCTTT. Its translation: CASSQTASAEAFF.

In this sample, this clonotype turned up a few times. The V and J genes are TRBV18 and TRBJ2-2, with 9 nucleotides matching TRBD2. Germline CDR1 reads KGHSH; CDR2 reads LQKENI. There are 21 residues in the CDR3. Trimming removed 3 bases from V and 2 bases from J; junction bases left unmatched: 19. The CDR3 nucleotides read TGTGCCAGCTCACCGGCGACTAGCGGCCCATACCTTAGACCCAACACCGGGGAGCTGTTTTTT. It specifies CASSPATSGPYLRPNTGELFF.

This chain uses TRBV12-3 or TRBV12-4 with TRBJ1-5; D is undetermined. There are 15 residues in the CDR3. V was cut by 4 bases and J by 8 bases, with 18 bases left in between. CDR3 sequence reads: CASSSEPGPREPQHF. The CDR3 bases are TGTGCCAGCAGTTCAGAACCGGGCCCAAGGGAGCCCCAGCATTTT.

This chain joins TRBV6-2 or TRBV6-3 and TRBJ2-3; maybe TRBD1 (6 bases). This CDR3 region has 16 residues. Germline values: CDR1 MNHEY, CDR2 SVGEGT. V was cut by 5 bases and J by 0 bases, with 15 bases left in between. CDR3 in amino acids: CASSARGQASTDTQYF. CDR3 nucleotide sequence: TGTGCCAGCAGTGCCAGGGGACAAGCTAGCACAGATACGCAGTATTTT.

This chain joins TRBV12-3 or TRBV12-4 and TRBJ1-5; D unclear. CDR3 size: 15 residues. V was trimmed by 2 bases and J by 0 bases, leaving 8 bases between them. The CDR3 region has the DNA TGTGCCAGCAGTTTATGGAGTAATAGCAATCAGCCCCAGCATTTT. This translates into CASSLWSNSNQPQHF.

J is TRBJ2-1 and V is TRBV7-2; D possibly corresponds to TRBD2 (6 bases). The CDR3 runs to 16 residues. The V gene's germline CDR1 is SGHTA and CDR2 FQGNSA. Deletions cut 1 base from V and 1 base from J, with 11 bases between. The CDR3 DNA follows: TGTGCCAGCAGCTTAGTCGGCGGGGAGTCCTACAATGAGCAGTTCTTC. Translation gives CASSLVGGESYNEQFF.

In its sample, this clonotype was seen a few times. This rearrangement joins TRBV24-1 to TRBJ2-7; tentative D call: TRBD1 (5 bases). This CDR3 has 14 residues. Trimming took 12 bases from V and 3 from J, leaving 20 bases between them. Germline V gene sequence: CDR1 KGHDR, CDR2 SFDVKD. Written as DNA, the CDR3 is TGTGCCTCTCAACCCGACAGAAGAAACTACGAGCAGTACTTC. Translating it yields CASQPDRRNYEQYF.

CDR3 nucleotide sequence: TGTGCCAGCAGCCAAAGCTCCTCCGGGCCAATAGCAGATACGCAGTATTTT. This encodes CASSQSSSGPIADTQYF. J is TRBJ2-3 and V is TRBV4-2, with D unclear. CDR1 and CDR2 (germline): LGHNA, YNFKEQ. Trimming took 2 bases from V and 4 from J, leaving 19 bases between them. CDR3 length equals 17 residues.

The V gene is TRBV24-1, the J gene TRBJ1-5; 7 positions agree with TRBD1. Losses at the gene ends were 6 bases for V and 5 bases for J; bases not matched to a gene: 9. The CDR3 covers 15 residues. Germline V CDR1 and CDR2: KGHDR, SFDVKD. The CDR3 loop reads CATSPGTVQHQPQHF. For the CDR3, the DNA is TGTGCCACCAGTCCCGGGACAGTCCAACATCAGCCCCAGCATTTT.

This clonotype was picked up one time. The chain has TRBV6-2 or TRBV6-3 and TRBJ1-1; 8 bases agree with TRBD1. CDR3 length: 17 amino acids. The V segment lost 6 bases and the J segment 4 bases; nucleotides outside the gene matches: 16. Looked up from germline, CDR1 is MNHEY and CDR2 is SVGEGT. The CDR3 protein is CASRRTHRGIVGTEAFF. The DNA for the CDR3 is TGTGCCAGCAGACGAACTCACAGGGGGATCGTGGGCACTGAAGCTTTCTTT.